This T cell receptor (beta chain) was sequenced during a study of cytomegalovirus exposure and HLA in healthy donors. It was with 60 Vbeta and 13 Jbeta primers that the PCR ran. This table comes from immunoSEQ multiplex PCR, and its TCRdb copy is limited to in-frame clones, with some not included. This sample has 200,000 to 250,000 clones, with around four fifths found just once. Sequenced sample: PBMCs. This clonotype was sampled from a woman aged 60 to 75 in good health and CMV-seropositive.

The CDR3 nucleotides are TGTGCCGCCGGGACAGGGAACTCCTACGAGCAGTACTTC. Its translation: CAAGTGNSYEQYF. This chain joins TRBV2 and TRBJ2-7; 9 nucleotides line up with TRBD1. Germline V lookup: CDR1 SNHLY, CDR2 FYNNEI. The V gene end was trimmed by 11 bases and the J gene end by 0 bases; junction bases not matched to a gene: 5. The CDR3 loop spans 13 amino acids.